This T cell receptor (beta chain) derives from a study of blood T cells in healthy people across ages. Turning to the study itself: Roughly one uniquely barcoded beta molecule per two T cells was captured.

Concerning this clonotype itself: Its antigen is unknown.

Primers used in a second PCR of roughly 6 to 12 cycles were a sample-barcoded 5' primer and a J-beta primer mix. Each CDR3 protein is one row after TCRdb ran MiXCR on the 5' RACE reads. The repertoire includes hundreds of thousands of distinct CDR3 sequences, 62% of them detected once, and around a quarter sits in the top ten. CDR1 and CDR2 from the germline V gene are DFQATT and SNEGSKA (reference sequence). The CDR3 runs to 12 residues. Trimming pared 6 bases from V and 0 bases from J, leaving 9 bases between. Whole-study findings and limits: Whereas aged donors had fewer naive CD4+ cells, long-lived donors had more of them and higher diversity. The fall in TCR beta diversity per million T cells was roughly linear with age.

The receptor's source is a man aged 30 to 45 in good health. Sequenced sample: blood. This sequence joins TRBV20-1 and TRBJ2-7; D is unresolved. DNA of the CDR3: TGCAGTGCCGCCGACACCTCCTACGAGCAGTACTTC. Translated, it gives CSAADTSYEQYF.